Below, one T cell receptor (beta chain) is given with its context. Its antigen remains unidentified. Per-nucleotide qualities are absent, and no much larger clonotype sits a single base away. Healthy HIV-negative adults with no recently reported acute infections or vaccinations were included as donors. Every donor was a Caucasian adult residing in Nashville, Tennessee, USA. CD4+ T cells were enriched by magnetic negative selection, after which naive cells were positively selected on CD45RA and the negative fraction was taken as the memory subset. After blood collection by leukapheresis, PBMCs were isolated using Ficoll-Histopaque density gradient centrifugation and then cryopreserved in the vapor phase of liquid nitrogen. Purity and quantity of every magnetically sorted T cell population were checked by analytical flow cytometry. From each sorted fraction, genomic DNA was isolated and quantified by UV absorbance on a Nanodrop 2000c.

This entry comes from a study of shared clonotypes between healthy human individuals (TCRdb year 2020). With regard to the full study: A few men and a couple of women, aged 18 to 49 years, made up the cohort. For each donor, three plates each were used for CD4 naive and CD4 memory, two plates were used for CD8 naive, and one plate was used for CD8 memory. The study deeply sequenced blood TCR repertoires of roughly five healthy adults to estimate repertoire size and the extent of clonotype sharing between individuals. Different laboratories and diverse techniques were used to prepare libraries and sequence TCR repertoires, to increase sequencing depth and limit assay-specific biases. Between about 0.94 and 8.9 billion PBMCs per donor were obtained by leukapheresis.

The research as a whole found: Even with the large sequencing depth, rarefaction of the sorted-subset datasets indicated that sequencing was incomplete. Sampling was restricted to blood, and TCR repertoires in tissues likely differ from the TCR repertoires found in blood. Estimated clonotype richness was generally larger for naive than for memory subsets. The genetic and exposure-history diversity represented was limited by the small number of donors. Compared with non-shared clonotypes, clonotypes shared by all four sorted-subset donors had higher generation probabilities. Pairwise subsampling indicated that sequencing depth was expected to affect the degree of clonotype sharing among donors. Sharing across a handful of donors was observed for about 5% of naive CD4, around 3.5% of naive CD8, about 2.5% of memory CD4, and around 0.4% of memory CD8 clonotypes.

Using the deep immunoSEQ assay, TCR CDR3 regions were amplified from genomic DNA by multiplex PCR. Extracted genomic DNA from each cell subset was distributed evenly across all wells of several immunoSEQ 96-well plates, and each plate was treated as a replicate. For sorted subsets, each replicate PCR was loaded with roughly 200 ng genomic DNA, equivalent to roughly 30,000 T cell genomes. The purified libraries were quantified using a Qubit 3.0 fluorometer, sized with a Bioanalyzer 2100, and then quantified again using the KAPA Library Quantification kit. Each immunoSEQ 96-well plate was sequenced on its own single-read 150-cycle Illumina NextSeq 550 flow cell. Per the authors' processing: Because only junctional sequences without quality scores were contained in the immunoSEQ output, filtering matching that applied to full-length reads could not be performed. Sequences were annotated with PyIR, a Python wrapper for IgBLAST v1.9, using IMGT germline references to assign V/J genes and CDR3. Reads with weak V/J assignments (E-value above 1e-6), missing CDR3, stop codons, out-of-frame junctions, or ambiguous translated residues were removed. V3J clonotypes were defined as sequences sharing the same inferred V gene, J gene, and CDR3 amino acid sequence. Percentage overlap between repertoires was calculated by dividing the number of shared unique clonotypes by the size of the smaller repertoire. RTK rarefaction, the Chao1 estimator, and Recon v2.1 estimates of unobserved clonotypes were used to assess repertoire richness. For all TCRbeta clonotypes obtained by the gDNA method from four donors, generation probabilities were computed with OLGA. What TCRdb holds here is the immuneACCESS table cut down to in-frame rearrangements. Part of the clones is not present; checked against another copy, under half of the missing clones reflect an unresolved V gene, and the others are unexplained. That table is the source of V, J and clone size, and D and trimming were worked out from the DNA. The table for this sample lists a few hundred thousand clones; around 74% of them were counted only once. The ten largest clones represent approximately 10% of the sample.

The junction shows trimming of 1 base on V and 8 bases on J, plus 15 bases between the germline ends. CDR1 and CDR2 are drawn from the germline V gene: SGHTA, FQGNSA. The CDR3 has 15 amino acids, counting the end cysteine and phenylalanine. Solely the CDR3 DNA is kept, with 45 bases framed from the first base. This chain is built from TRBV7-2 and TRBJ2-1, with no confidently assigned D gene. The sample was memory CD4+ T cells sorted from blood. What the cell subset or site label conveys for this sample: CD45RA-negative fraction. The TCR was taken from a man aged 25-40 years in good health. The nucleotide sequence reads TGTGCCAGCAGCTTAGAGTGGCGGACGAGACATGAGCAGTTCTTC. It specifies CASSLEWRTRHEQFF.